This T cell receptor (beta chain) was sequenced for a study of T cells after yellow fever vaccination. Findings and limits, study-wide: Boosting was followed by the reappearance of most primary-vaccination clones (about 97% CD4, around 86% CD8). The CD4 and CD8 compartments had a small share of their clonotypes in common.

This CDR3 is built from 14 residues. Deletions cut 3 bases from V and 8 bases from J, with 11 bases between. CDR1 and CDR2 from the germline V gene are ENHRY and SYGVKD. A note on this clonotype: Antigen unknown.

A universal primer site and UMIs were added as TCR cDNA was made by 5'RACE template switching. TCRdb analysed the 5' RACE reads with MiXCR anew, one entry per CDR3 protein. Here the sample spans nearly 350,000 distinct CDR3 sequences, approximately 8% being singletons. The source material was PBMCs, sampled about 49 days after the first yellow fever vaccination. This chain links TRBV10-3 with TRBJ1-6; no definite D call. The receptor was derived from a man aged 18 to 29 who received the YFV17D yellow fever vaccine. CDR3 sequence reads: CAISESGEDSPLHF. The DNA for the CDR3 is TGTGCCATCAGTGAATCTGGGGAGGATTCACCCCTCCACTTT.